This entry lists 25 T cell receptor beta chains sequenced from one sample in a study of cytomegalovirus exposure and HLA in healthy donors. Here immunoSEQ multiplex PCR was the method, and the copy in TCRdb shows in-frame clones only, minus some. Found here are more than 80,000 clones, around 96% of them singletons; the top ten hold approximately 1.3%. The source material was PBMCs. The source of these receptors is a woman aged 18-35 years in good health and CMV-seronegative.

V is TRBV10-3 and J is TRBJ2-1, with D tentatively TRBD2 (5 bases). Deletions cut 7 bases from V and 2 bases from J, with 9 bases between. Germline V CDR1 and CDR2: ENHRY, SYGVKD. The CDR3 has 13 residues. The chain's CDR3 is CAITDYTYNEQFF. CDR3 in DNA: TGTGCCATCACCGACTACACCTACAATGAGCAGTTCTTC.

The rearrangement links TRBV10-2 to TRBJ2-5, with a tentative D call TRBD2 (6 bases). CDR3 size: 15 residues. Trimming stripped 2 bases from V and 2 bases from J, with 12 bases between. Germline lookup yields CDR1 WSHSY and CDR2 SAAADI. The CDR3 loop is CASSEMGGKQETQYF. The CDR3 coding sequence is TGCGCCAGCAGTGAGATGGGCGGGAAGCAAGAGACCCAGTACTTC.

The J gene is TRBJ2-2, the V gene TRBV28; maybe TRBD1 (5 bases). The CDR3 consists of 15 residues. Germline lookup yields CDR1 MDHEN and CDR2 SYDVKM. Trimming took 3 bases from V and 6 from J, leaving 14 bases between them. CDR3 loop: CASSFRGLGAGELFF. The CDR3 DNA reads TGTGCCAGCAGTTTTAGGGGTTTAGGGGCCGGGGAGCTGTTTTTT.

The chain has TRBV7-2 and TRBJ2-7, with TRBD1 as a possible D gene (6 bases). V lost 5 bases, J lost 3 bases, and 20 bases lay in between. The CDR3 is made up of 16 amino acids. Germline V CDR1 and CDR2: SGHTA, FQGNSA. As DNA, the CDR3 is TGTGCCAGCAGCCGACCCCTCTACAGGGTAGACTACGAGCAGTACTTC. Protein product: CASSRPLYRVDYEQYF.

The rearrangement links TRBV7-6 to TRBJ1-5; no reliable D call. The CDR3 contains 13 residues. Trimming pared 5 bases from V and 6 bases from J, leaving 11 bases between. Per the germline V gene, CDR1 is SGHVS and CDR2 is FNYEAQ. The CDR3 nucleotides are TGTGCCAGCAGCCAACTGGTCGGTCAGCCCCAGCATTTT. Amino acids: CASSQLVGQPQHF. Drawing the rest from reference TRBV7-6 and TRBJ1-5, the complete variable domain is GAGVSQSPRYKVTKRGQDVALRCDPISGHVSLYWYRQALGQGPEFLTYFNYEAQQDKSGLPNDRFSAERPEGSISTLTIQRTEQRDSAMYRCASSQLVGQPQHFGDGTRLSIL.

The genes are TRBV10-2 and TRBJ1-3; no firm D call. The germline V and J ends were trimmed by 5 bases and 2 bases, with 7 bases remaining between them. CDR1 WSHSY and CDR2 SAAADI come from the germline V gene. The CDR3 extends over 13 amino acids. The CDR3 DNA sequence: TGCGCCAGCAGTCAGGTCCCTGGAAACACCATATATTTT. It is translated as CASSQVPGNTIYF.

This rearrangement joins TRBV5-1 to TRBJ2-1; 8 positions agree with TRBD1. CDR3 size: 15 residues. Germline CDR1 SGHRS, CDR2 YFSETQ. Germline trimming cut 7 bases from V and 5 bases from J; bases unmatched to any gene: 11. The chain's CDR3 is CASVGYGTGDNEQFF. CDR3 in DNA: TGCGCCAGCGTCGGGTACGGGACAGGCGACAATGAGCAGTTCTTC.

This clone is a singleton in its sample. The CDR3 DNA follows: TGCGCCAGCAGTGCGCGGGAGCGGGAGACCCAGTACTTC. Translation gives CASSARERETQYF. The chain links TRBV10-2 to TRBJ2-5, with 7 nucleotides matching TRBD2. The CDR3 is 13 residues long. The ends lost 4 bases at V and 5 bases at J; junction bases unmatched: 4. Germline CDR1 WSHSY, CDR2 SAAADI.

The chain combines TRBV18 with TRBJ1-1; 7 bases align to TRBD1. Germline-derived CDR1 and CDR2 are KGHSH and LQKENI. The junction had 3 bases not matched to a gene; V was cut back by 4 bases and J by 1 base. The CDR3 has 14 amino acids. The CDR3 nucleotides are TGTGCCAGCTCACGGGGACAGAAGAACACTGAAGCTTTCTTT. Translation gives CASSRGQKNTEAFF.

The chain has TRBV7-2 and TRBJ1-5; D gene uncertain. Germline CDR1 reads SGHTA; CDR2 reads FQGNSA. Trimming removed 5 bases from V and 1 base from J, with 6 bases in between. This CDR3 has 13 amino acids. CDR3 sequence reads: CASSLVSNQPQHF. For the CDR3, the DNA is TGTGCCAGCAGCCTCGTCAGCAATCAGCCCCAGCATTTT.

The chain uses TRBV7-9 and TRBJ2-5; D call uncertain. This CDR3 spans 14 amino acids. Trimming left V 1 base short and J 1 base short, with 7 bases between. Germline V gives CDR1 SEHNR, CDR2 FQNEAQ (reference sequence). CDR3 nucleotides: TGTGCCAGCAGCTTAGTTGGCAGCCAAGAGACCCAGTACTTC. Amino acids: CASSLVGSQETQYF.

Concerning this clone itself: The junction and the germline gene differ at one end; a read error may be behind it. CDR3 in amino acids: CASSSGLKTEAFF. CDR3 bases: TGTGCCAGCAGCTCGGGGTTGAAAACTGAAGCTTTCTTT. V and J are TRBV5-6 and TRBJ1-1; D not certain. Germline V gene sequence: CDR1 SGHDT, CDR2 YYEEEE. The CDR3 has 13 amino acids.

The chain uses TRBV25-1 and TRBJ2-7, with TRBD1 matching over 12 bases. The CDR3 is made up of 16 amino acids. CDR1 is MGHDK, CDR2 SYGVNS, per germline. V was clipped by 3 bases and J by 7 bases; unmatched bases: 10. The CDR3 DNA follows: TGTGCCAGCAGTGAGGGGGGGGGACAGGGGGCGCGGGAGCAGTACTTC. As protein: CASSEGGGQGAREQYF.

This clone was counted once. The chain employs TRBV2 and TRBJ2-5, with a possible D match to TRBD1 (6 bases). V lost 4 bases and J 1 base, leaving 7 bases between the germline ends. This CDR3 is 13 amino acids long. Germline V gene lookup returns CDR1 SNHLY and CDR2 FYNNEI. CDR3: CASSGQVQETQYF. The CDR3 DNA is TGTGCCAGCAGTGGACAGGTCCAAGAGACCCAGTACTTC.

This clone was observed a single time. The J gene is TRBJ2-1, the V gene TRBV11-3, with D possibly being TRBD2 (6 bases). This CDR3 has 14 residues. Looked up from germline, CDR1 is SGHNT and CDR2 is YENEEA. V lost 1 base and J 6 bases, leaving 10 bases between the germline ends. CDR3 sequence reads: CASSLVTGVNEQFF. The CDR3 DNA follows: TGTGCCAGCAGCTTAGTCACGGGAGTCAATGAGCAGTTCTTC.

The CDR3 DNA follows: TGTGCCAGTAGCGACAGCCACGATCAGCCCCAGCATTTT. Translation: CASSDSHDQPQHF. The chain couples TRBV19 to TRBJ1-5, with D possibly being TRBD1 (5 bases). This CDR3 region has 13 residues. The germline V gene has CDR1 LNHDA and CDR2 SQIVND (reference sequence). The germline V and J ends were trimmed by 6 bases and 5 bases, with 11 bases remaining between them.

The V call is TRBV13, the J call TRBJ2-1; a weak D match, TRBD2 (6 bases). CDR1 is PRHDT, CDR2 FYEKMQ, per germline (reference sequence). V was clipped by 5 bases and J by 9 bases, with 29 bases between them. The CDR3 spans 18 residues. CDR3 DNA: TGTGCCAGCAGCGGGACTGGGACCGCCATTGTTGGTCCGCCTGAGCAGTTCTTC. Translated: CASSGTGTAIVGPPEQFF. Drawing the rest from reference TRBV13 and TRBJ2-1, the complete variable domain is AAGVIQSPRHLIKEKRETATLKCYPIPRHDTVYWYQQGPGQDPQFLISFYEKMQSDKGSIPDRFSAQQFSDYHSELNMSSLELGDSALYFCASSGTGTAIVGPPEQFFGPGTRLTVL.

The CDR3: CASSSSETSPYNEQFF. The CDR3 DNA reads TGCGCCAGCAGCTCTTCAGAAACTAGTCCCTACAATGAGCAGTTCTTC. The genes are TRBV5-1 and TRBJ2-1; maybe TRBD2 (5 bases). From germline, CDR1 is SGHRS and CDR2 YFSETQ. The CDR3 is made up of 16 amino acids. Trimming took 3 bases from V and 2 from J, leaving 15 bases between them.

V and J are TRBV29-1 and TRBJ1-3; no firm D call. Germline V gene lookup returns CDR1 SQVTM and CDR2 ANQGSEA. V gave up 3 bases and J gave up 1 base, with 10 bases separating them. The CDR3 is 14 amino acids. The CDR3 is CSVDASGSGNTIYF. In DNA form, the CDR3 reads TGCAGCGTTGATGCATCCGGTTCTGGAAACACCATATATTTT. Full variable domain (missing parts from reference TRBV29-1 and TRBJ1-3): SAVISQKPSRDICQRGTSLTIQCQVDSQVTMMFWYRQQPGQSLTLIATANQGSEATYESGFVIDKFPISRPNLTFSTLTVSNMSPEDSSIYLCSVDASGSGNTIYFGEGSWLTVV.

The chain joins TRBV6-6 to TRBJ2-7, with D possibly TRBD2 on 5 matching bases. V was trimmed by 1 base and J by 3 bases, leaving 16 bases between them. The CDR3 consists of 16 residues. In germline, CDR1 is MNHNY, CDR2 SVGAGI (reference sequence). For the CDR3, the DNA is TGTGCCAGCAGTTACTTCCGATCTGCGGGCGACTACGAGCAGTACTTC. It codes for CASSYFRSAGDYEQYF.

The genes are TRBV30 and TRBJ1-2, with D tentatively TRBD1 (6 bases). The CDR3 has 11 residues. V lost 8 bases and J 8 bases, leaving 15 bases between the germline ends. Germline V CDR1 and CDR2: GTSNPN, SVGIG (reference sequence). In nucleotides, the CDR3 is TGTGCCGTGGACCCAGGGGACGGCTACACCTTC. It codes for CAVDPGDGYTF.

The V call is TRBV13, the J call TRBJ1-1; TRBD1 aligns across 7 bases. This CDR3 region has 14 residues. The germline CDR1 and CDR2 sequences are PRHDT and FYEKMQ (reference sequence). J was trimmed by 10 bases and V by 5 bases; bases with no gene match: 13. The CDR3 DNA sequence: TGTGCCAGCAGCCGCGAATACAGGGGCGCGACAGCTTTCTTT. This encodes CASSREYRGATAFF.

The chain combines TRBV6-6 with TRBJ2-1; D is possibly TRBD2 (7 bases). The CDR3 contains 13 residues. Germline V CDR1 and CDR2: MNHNY, SVGAGI (reference sequence). The V end lost 6 bases, the J end lost 10 bases, and 16 bases lay between the germline ends. CDR3 sequence (DNA): TGTGCCAGCAGGATGGGGGGGGGCCCAGAGCAGTTCTTC. It yields the protein CASRMGGGPEQFF.

The table lists this clone with a count of one. The V call is TRBV5-6, the J call TRBJ2-7; weak D call: TRBD2 (6 bases). Germline V CDR1 and CDR2: SGHDT, YYEEEE. Trimming removed 1 base from V and 1 base from J, with 12 bases in between. This CDR3 spans 15 amino acids. The CDR3 region is CASSLRLVLSYEQYF. The CDR3, as DNA: TGTGCCAGCAGCTTGAGACTAGTCCTGTCCTACGAGCAGTACTTC.

This clone has only one observation. The chain recombines TRBV5-1 with TRBJ2-2; D remains ambiguous. With 6 bases removed from V and 4 bases from J, the gap between germline ends came to 4 bases. Germline V gives CDR1 SGHRS, CDR2 YFSETQ. This CDR3 is 11 amino acids long. The CDR3 coding sequence is TGCGCCAGCACTTCCACCGGGGAGCTGTTTTTT. It codes for CASTSTGELFF. Together with reference TRBV5-1 and TRBJ2-2, the CDR3 gives the full variable domain: KAGVTQTPRYLIKTRGQQVTLSCSPISGHRSVSWYQQTPGQGLQFLFEYFSETQRNKGNFPGRFSGRQFSNSRSEMNVSTLELGDSALYLCASTSTGELFFGEGSRLTVL.